This T cell receptor beta chain appears in the sequencing data of a study of T cells after somatic rescue of genetic block. TCRdb's copy holds only in-frame clones and misses some; the assay was immunoSEQ multiplex PCR. Of 50,000 to 60,000 clones listed, approximately 96% were seen once; the top ten hold about 0.076%. Trimming took 6 bases from V and 4 from J; bases not matched to a gene: 6. CDR3 length equals 14 residues. Germline-derived CDR1 and CDR2 are SNHLY and FYNNEI. The source material was peripheral blood mononuclear cells (PBMCs). The TCR was taken from a child less than two years old. The rearrangement links TRBV2 to TRBJ2-3; 8 bases fit TRBD2. CDR3 residues: CASRTGTRADTQYF. The CDR3 bases are TGTGCCAGCAGGACCGGGACTAGAGCAGATACGCAGTATTTT.